This TCR beta chain was recovered during a study of control samples from healthy donors and cancer patients. Clones were read by immunoSEQ multiplex PCR, and TCRdb kept only the in-frame ones, dropping some. The ten most abundant clones cover roughly 2% of a sample with about 190,000 clones. The CDR3 loop spans 12 amino acids. Germline CDR1 LGHNA, CDR2 YNFKEQ. Trimming cost V 1 base and J 6 bases, with 3 bases left between them. This sequence was found in a woman aged 25 to 39 in good health. Material for sequencing was blood. The V call is TRBV4-2, the J call TRBJ2-2; D is uncertain. CDR3 residues: CASSQVSGELFF. The DNA for the CDR3 is TGTGCCAGCAGCCAAGTTTCCGGGGAGCTGTTTTTT.